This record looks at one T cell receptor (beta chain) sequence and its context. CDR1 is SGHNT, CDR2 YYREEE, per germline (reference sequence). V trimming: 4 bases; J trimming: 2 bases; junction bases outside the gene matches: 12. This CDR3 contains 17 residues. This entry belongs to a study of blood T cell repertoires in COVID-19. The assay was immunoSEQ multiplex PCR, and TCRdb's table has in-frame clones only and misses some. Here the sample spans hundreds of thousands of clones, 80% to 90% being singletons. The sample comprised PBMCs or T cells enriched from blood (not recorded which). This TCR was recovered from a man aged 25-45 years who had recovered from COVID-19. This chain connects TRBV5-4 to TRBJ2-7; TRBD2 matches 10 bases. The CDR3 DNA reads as TGTGCCAGCAGCCATAATAAAGGACTAGCGGATACCTACGAGCAGTACTTC. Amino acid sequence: CASSHNKGLADTYEQYF. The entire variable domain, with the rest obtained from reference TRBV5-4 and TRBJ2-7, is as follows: ETGVTQSPTHLIKTRGQQVTLRCSSQSGHNTVSWYQQALGQGPQFIFQYYREEENGRGNFPPRFSGLQFPNYSSELNVNALELDDSALYLCASSHNKGLADTYEQYFGPGTRLTVT.